This T cell receptor beta chain was recovered during a study of shared clonotypes between healthy human individuals (dated by TCRdb to 2020 to 2021). About the investigation overall: The cohort included three men and a couple of women between 18 and 49 years of age. For each donor, three plates each were used for CD4 naive and CD4 memory, two plates were used for CD8 naive, and one plate was used for CD8 memory. To increase sequencing depth and limit assay-specific biases, different laboratories used diverse techniques to prepare libraries and sequence TCR repertoires. To estimate repertoire size and how much clonotypes are shared between individuals, the study performed deep sequencing of blood TCR repertoires from 4 to 6 healthy adults. Each donor's leukapheresis produced roughly between roughly 0.94 and 9.5 billion PBMCs. The research as a whole found: Naive subsets generally had larger estimated clonotype richness than memory subsets. Only blood was sampled, and tissue TCR repertoires likely differ from those in blood. The genetic and exposure-history diversity represented was limited by the small number of donors. Based on pairwise subsampling, the degree of clonotype sharing among donors was expected to be affected by sequencing depth. Clonotypes shared by all four sorted-subset donors showed higher generation probabilities than non-shared clonotypes. Even with the large sequencing depth, rarefaction of the sorted-subset datasets indicated that sequencing was incomplete. Around 5.4% of naive CD4, around 3.6% of naive CD8, roughly 2.5% of memory CD4, and about 0.4% of memory CD8 clonotypes were shared across a few donors.

The donors were healthy, HIV-negative adults who had no recently reported acute infections or vaccinations. Only Caucasian adults living in Nashville, Tennessee, USA were represented among the donors. CD4+ T cells were enriched by magnetic negative selection, after which naive cells were positively selected on CD45RA and the negative fraction was taken as the memory subset. Blood was obtained by leukapheresis, after which PBMCs were separated by Ficoll-Histopaque density gradient centrifugation and cryopreserved in liquid nitrogen vapor phase. Analytical flow cytometry was used to check the purity and quantity of every magnetically sorted T cell population. Genomic DNA was isolated from each sorted fraction and quantified by UV absorbance on a Nanodrop 2000c. Using the deep immunoSEQ assay, multiplex PCR amplified TCR CDR3 regions from genomic DNA. Extracted genomic DNA from each cell subset was distributed evenly across all wells of several immunoSEQ 96-well plates, and each plate was treated as a replicate. For sorted subsets, 200 to 250 ng of genomic DNA, equivalent to 25,000 to 30,000 T cell genomes, went into each replicate PCR. The purified libraries were quantified using a Qubit 3.0 fluorometer, sized with a Bioanalyzer 2100, and then quantified again using the KAPA Library Quantification kit. Every immunoSEQ 96-well plate was sequenced on a separate single-read 150-cycle Illumina NextSeq 550 flow cell. The study's processing was this. Because only junctional sequences without quality scores were contained in the immunoSEQ output, filtering matching that applied to full-length reads could not be performed. To assign V/J genes and CDR3, sequences were annotated against IMGT germline references using PyIR, a Python wrapper for IgBLAST v1.9. Any read was removed if the V/J assignment was weak (E-value above 1e-6), the CDR3 was missing, or the read contained stop codons, out-of-frame junctions, or ambiguous translated residues. V3J clonotypes were defined by identical inferred V gene, J gene, and CDR3 amino acid sequence. Percentage overlap between repertoires was calculated by dividing the number of shared unique clonotypes by the size of the smaller repertoire. Repertoire richness was assessed with RTK rarefaction, the Chao1 estimator, and Recon v2.1 estimates of unobserved clonotypes. Generation probabilities were computed with OLGA for all TCRbeta clonotypes obtained by the gDNA method from several donors. TCRdb limited this immuneACCESS table to in-frame rearrangements with V and J called. A share of clones is missing; checked studies link under half to unresolved V genes, and the rest is unexplained. V and J calls and clone size are those listed in that table; D and trimming were worked out from the DNA. Here the sample has over a million clones; 98% occur a single time. The ten largest clonotypes hold roughly 0.42% of the sample.

Measured from the cysteine to the phenylalanine, the CDR3 is 15 residues long. The only DNA kept is the CDR3, 45 bases in frame from the first base. V is pruned by 5 bases and J by 4 bases, leaving 8 bases of the junction without a gene match. The germline V gene specifies SGHTA as CDR1 and FQGNSA as CDR2. About this clone itself: No antigen is known for it. No quality values exist for individual bases; no much larger clone is one base distant.

Sequences were obtained from naive CD4+ T cells sorted from blood. In light of the paper, this sample's cell subset or site label describes: CD45RA+ positively selected. This clonotype originated in a man between 25 and 39 years old in good health. The rearrangement joined TRBV7-2 to TRBJ1-2; the central 9 bases match TRBD1. The CDR3 loop reads CASSTGTGSPYGYTF. The DNA sequence is TGTGCCAGCAGCACCGGGACAGGGAGCCCCTATGGCTACACCTTC.